These 10 T cell receptor beta chains were all obtained from the same sample, sequenced in a study of blood T cell repertoires in COVID-19. Clones were read by immunoSEQ multiplex PCR, and TCRdb kept only the in-frame ones, dropping some. The sample lists roughly 200,000 clones; 75% to 90% were seen once. Source material: peripheral blood. The source of these receptors is a woman aged 60-75 years with acute or convalescent COVID-19.

The gene calls are TRBV7-9 and TRBJ2-5; 7 bases agree with TRBD2. The J segment lost 5 bases and the V segment lost 10 bases, leaving 7 bases of the junction unmatched. Germline lookup yields CDR1 SEHNR and CDR2 FQNEAQ (reference sequence). The CDR3 loop spans 12 amino acids. The CDR3 region is CATGGSVETQYF. The CDR3 DNA reads TGTGCCACCGGGGGGAGCGTCGAGACCCAGTACTTC. Full variable domain (rest looked up from reference TRBV7-9 and TRBJ2-5): DTGVSQNPRHKITKRGQNVTFRCDPISEHNRLYWYRQTLGQGPEFLTYFQNEAQLEKSRLLSDRFSAERPKGSFSTLEIQRTEQGDSAMYLCATGGSVETQYFGPGTRLLVL.

This sequence joins TRBV6-5 and TRBJ2-3; TRBD2 is a possible D gene (5 bases). The CDR3 contains 14 residues. Per germline, CDR1 MNHEY and CDR2 SVGAGI. V lost 5 bases and J 0 bases, leaving 9 bases between the germline ends. For the CDR3, the DNA is TGTGCCAGCAGTAGCGGAGGAAGCACAGATACGCAGTATTTT. This encodes CASSSGGSTDTQYF.

The chain combines TRBV2 with TRBJ1-5, with D tentatively TRBD1 (5 bases). This CDR3 is built from 14 residues. Per germline, CDR1 SNHLY and CDR2 FYNNEI. The germline V and J ends were trimmed by 8 bases and 0 bases, with 11 bases remaining between them. The chain's CDR3 is CASWGGVSNQPQHF. The CDR3, as DNA: TGTGCCAGCTGGGGAGGGGTTAGCAATCAGCCCCAGCATTTT.

The chain employs TRBV12-5 and TRBJ1-1; a weak D match, TRBD1 (6 bases). This CDR3 has 16 residues. Germline assignment: CDR1 LGHNT and CDR2 FRNRAP. V lost 3 bases and J 6 bases, leaving 20 bases between the germline ends. The DNA of the CDR3 is TGTGCTAGTGGTTTCGGGCTAAAACAGGGAGAGCCTGAAGCTTTCTTT. Encoded protein: CASGFGLKQGEPEAFF.

The chain is built from TRBV11-3 and TRBJ2-3; 7 nucleotides align to TRBD1. The germline V gene encodes CDR1 SGHNT and CDR2 YENEEA. The CDR3 loop spans 14 amino acids. Germline trimming cut 5 bases from V and 3 bases from J; bases unmatched to any gene: 5. The CDR3 sequence is CASSLRQGTDTQYF. The DNA for the CDR3 is TGTGCCAGCAGCCTCAGACAGGGTACAGATACGCAGTATTTT.

The sample holds one count of this clone. V and J are TRBV6-5 and TRBJ1-5; D is possibly TRBD1 (6 bases). The V end was cut by 5 bases, the J end by 3 bases, with 11 bases between. The CDR3 extends over 14 amino acids. CDR1 and CDR2 (germline): MNHEY, SVGAGI. The CDR3 here is CASSSGTINQPQHF. DNA for the CDR3: TGTGCCAGCAGTAGCGGGACAATCAATCAGCCCCAGCATTTT.

The V gene is TRBV14, the J gene TRBJ2-3, with a tentative D call TRBD1 (5 bases). V shed 0 bases and J shed 5 bases, with 12 bases lying between them. Germline V gene lookup returns CDR1 SGHDN and CDR2 FVKESK. CDR3 size: 15 residues. The CDR3 region has the DNA TGTGCCAGCAGCCAAGAACAGGTGAACAAAGATACGCAGTATTTT. This gives the protein CASSQEQVNKDTQYF.

The V gene is TRBV28, the J gene TRBJ1-5; D call uncertain. The CDR3 totals 15 residues. Trimming took 3 bases from V and 12 from J, leaving 21 bases between them. Germline V gives CDR1 MDHEN, CDR2 SYDVKM. CDR3 region: CASSLVIAGMGHQHF. The CDR3 region has the DNA TGTGCCAGCAGTTTGGTCATCGCCGGGATGGGTCACCAGCATTTT.

In this sample, this clone turned up once. V usage is TRBV5-5 and J usage is TRBJ1-6, with 7 bases aligning to TRBD1. The CDR3 is 15 residues long. Losses at the gene ends were 3 bases for V and 9 bases for J; bases not matched to a gene: 9. From germline, CDR1 is SGHKS and CDR2 YYEKEE (reference sequence). As DNA, the CDR3 is TGTGCCAGCAGCTCAGCCACAGGGGAGAGTTCACCCCTCCACTTT. Its translation: CASSSATGESSPLHF.

The V call is TRBV28, the J call TRBJ2-7; 14 nucleotides line up with TRBD2. The V gene end was trimmed by 1 base and the J gene end by 5 bases; junction bases not matched to a gene: 7. This CDR3 region has 17 residues. Germline-derived CDR1 and CDR2 are MDHEN and SYDVKM. In DNA form, the CDR3 reads TGTGCCAGCAGTTTATTGGGGACTAGCGGGAGAACCCACGAGCAGTACTTC. Protein: CASSLLGTSGRTHEQYF.